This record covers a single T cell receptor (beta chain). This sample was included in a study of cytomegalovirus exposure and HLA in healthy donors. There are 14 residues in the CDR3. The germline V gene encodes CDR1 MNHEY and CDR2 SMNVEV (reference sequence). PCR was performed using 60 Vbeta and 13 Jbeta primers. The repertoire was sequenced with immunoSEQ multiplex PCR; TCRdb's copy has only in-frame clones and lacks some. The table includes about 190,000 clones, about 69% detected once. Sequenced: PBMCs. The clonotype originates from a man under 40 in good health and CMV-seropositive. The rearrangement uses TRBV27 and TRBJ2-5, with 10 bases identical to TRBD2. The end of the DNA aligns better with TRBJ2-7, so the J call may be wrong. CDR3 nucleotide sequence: TGTGCCAGCAGTTTAACTAGCGGGATTTACGAGCAGTACTTC. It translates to CASSLTSGIYEQYF.